The next 5 T cell receptor beta chains were all read from a single sample in a study of CD8 T cells in Susac syndrome. After extraction with the RNeasy kit, about 0.5 to 1 ug of the RNA was reverse transcribed using random hexamers. TCRdb re-called the immunoSEQ multiplex PCR reads through MiXCR, storing one row per CDR3 protein. The sample lists 69,000 or so distinct CDR3 sequences, roughly 94% seen once, with 0.56% in the top ten. Sequenced sample: CD8+ T cells from PBMCs. The origin of the receptors is a human donor with multiple sclerosis.

The CDR3 protein is CASSIGGGPYNEQFF. The CDR3 DNA reads TGTGCCAGTAGTATTGGAGGGGGACCCTACAATGAGCAGTTCTTC. This chain uses TRBV19 with TRBJ2-1; D is possibly TRBD1 or TRBD2 (6 bases each). Per germline, CDR1 LNHDA and CDR2 SQIVND (reference sequence). The V end lost 3 bases, the J end lost 2 bases, and 11 bases lay between the germline ends. The CDR3 has 15 amino acids.

J is TRBJ2-7 and V is TRBV7-9; 8 bases line up with TRBD2. The CDR3 loop spans 15 amino acids. From germline, CDR1 is SEHNR and CDR2 FQNEAQ (reference sequence). Trimming cost V 5 bases and J 3 bases; bases outside gene matches: 9. CDR3 in DNA: TGTGCCAGCAGCCTGAGAGCGGGAGACAACTACGAGCAGTACTTC. Amino acids: CASSLRAGDNYEQYF.

The chain links TRBV27 to TRBJ2-7, with 14 nucleotides matching TRBD2. This CDR3 is built from 15 residues. Germline loops: CDR1 MNHEY, CDR2 SMNVEV (reference sequence). Germline trimming cut 8 bases from V and 6 bases from J; bases unmatched to any gene: 9. The CDR3, as DNA: TGTGCCAGCCGACCTGGGACTAGCGGGAGTGGCGAGCAGTACTTC. Protein: CASRPGTSGSGEQYF.

The CDR3 DNA reads as TGCAGCGTTGAAGGAAACGACAATGAGCAGTTCTTC. Protein sequence: CSVEGNDNEQFF. The chain employs TRBV29-1 and TRBJ2-1, with no clear D. CDR1 is SQVTM and CDR2 is ANQGSEA in the germline V gene. V lost 1 base and J lost 5, with 6 bases in between. This CDR3 is 12 amino acids long.

This chain connects TRBV20-1 to TRBJ1-1, with D hard to call. Between the trimmed V and J ends, which lost 6 bases and 4 bases, there was a span of 12 bases. Germline CDR1 DFQATT, CDR2 SNEGSKA (reference sequence). This CDR3 comprises 12 residues. The CDR3 nucleotides are TGCAGTGCAACGACCCTAGGCACTGAAGCTTTCTTT. Protein sequence: CSATTLGTEAFF.